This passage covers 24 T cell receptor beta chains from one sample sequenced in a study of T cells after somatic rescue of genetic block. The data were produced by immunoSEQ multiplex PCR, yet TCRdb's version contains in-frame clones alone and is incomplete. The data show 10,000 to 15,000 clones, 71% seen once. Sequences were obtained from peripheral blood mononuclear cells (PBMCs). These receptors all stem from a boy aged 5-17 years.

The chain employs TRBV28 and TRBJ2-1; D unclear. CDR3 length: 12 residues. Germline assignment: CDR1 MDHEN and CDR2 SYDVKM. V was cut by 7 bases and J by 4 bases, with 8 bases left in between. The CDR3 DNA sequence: TGTGCCAGCAACTGGAAATACAATGAGCAGTTCTTC. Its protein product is CASNWKYNEQFF.

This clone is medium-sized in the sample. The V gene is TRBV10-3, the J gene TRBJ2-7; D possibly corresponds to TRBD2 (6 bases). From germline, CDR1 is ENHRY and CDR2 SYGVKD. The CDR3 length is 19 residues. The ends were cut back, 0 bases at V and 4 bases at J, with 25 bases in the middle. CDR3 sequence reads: CAISESEAGPYPDLYEQYF. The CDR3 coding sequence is TGTGCCATCAGTGAGTCCGAAGCGGGTCCTTACCCCGATTTGTACGAGCAGTACTTC.

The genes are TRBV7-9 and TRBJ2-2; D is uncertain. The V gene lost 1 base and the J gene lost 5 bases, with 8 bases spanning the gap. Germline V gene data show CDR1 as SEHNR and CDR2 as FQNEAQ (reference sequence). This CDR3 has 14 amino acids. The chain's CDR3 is CASSLVTVTGELFF. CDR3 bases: TGTGCCAGCAGCTTAGTGACCGTTACCGGGGAGCTGTTTTTT.

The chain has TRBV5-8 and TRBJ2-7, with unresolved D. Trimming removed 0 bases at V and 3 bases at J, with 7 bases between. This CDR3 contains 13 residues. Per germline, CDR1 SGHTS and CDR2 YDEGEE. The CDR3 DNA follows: TGTGCCAGCAGCTTGGGCCATATCTACGAGCAGTACTTC. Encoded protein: CASSLGHIYEQYF.

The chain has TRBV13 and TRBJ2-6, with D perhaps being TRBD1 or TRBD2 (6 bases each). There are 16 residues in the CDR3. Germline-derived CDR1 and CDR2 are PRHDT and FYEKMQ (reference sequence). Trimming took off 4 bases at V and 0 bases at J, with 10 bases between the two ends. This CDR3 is CASSSGGHSGANVLTF. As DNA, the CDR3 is TGTGCCAGCAGCTCCGGGGGACACTCTGGGGCCAACGTCCTGACTTTC.

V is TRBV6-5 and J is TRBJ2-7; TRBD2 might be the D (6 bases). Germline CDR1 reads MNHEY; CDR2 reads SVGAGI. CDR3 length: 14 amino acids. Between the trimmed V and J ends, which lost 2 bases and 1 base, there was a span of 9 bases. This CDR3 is CASSYGTPSYEQYF. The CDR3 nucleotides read TGTGCCAGCAGTTACGGGACTCCTTCCTACGAGCAGTACTTC.

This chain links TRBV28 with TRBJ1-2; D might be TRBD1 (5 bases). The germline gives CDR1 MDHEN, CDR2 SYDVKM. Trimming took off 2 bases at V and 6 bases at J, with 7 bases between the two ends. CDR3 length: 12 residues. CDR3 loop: CASSLQGNGYTF. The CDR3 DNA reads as TGTGCCAGCAGTTTACAGGGTAATGGCTACACCTTC.

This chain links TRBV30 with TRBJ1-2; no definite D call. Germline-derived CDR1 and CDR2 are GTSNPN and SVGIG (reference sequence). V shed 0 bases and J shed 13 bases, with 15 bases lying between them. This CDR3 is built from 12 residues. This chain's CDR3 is CAWSVAPFRCTF. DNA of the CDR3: TGTGCCTGGAGTGTAGCCCCTTTTAGGTGCACCTTC.

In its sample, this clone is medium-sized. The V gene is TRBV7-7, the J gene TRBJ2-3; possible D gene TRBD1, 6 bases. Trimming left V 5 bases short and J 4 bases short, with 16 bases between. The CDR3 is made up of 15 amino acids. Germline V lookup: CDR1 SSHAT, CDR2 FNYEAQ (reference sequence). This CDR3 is CASSEGQGWADTQYF. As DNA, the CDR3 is TGTGCCAGCAGCGAGGGGCAGGGGTGGGCAGATACGCAGTATTTT.

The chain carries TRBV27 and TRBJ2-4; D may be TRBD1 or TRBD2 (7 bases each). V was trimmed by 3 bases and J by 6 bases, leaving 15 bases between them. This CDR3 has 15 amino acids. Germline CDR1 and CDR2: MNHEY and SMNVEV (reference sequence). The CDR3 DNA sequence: TGTGCCAGCAGTTTCCAGGGGGGGCAGGGAAACATTCAGTACTTC. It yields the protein CASSFQGGQGNIQYF.

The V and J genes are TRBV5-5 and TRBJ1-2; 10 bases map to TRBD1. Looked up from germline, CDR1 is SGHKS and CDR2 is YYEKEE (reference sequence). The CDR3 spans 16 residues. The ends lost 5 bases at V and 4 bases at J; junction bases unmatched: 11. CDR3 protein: CASSTHGTGALYGYTF. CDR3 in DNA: TGTGCCAGCAGTACCCACGGGACAGGGGCCCTCTATGGCTACACCTTC.

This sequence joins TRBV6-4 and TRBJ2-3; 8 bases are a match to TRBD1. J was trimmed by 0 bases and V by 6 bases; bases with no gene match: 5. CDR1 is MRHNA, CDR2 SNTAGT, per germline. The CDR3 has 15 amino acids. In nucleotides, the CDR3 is TGTGCCAGCAGCGTTGGGACAGGAAGCACAGATACGCAGTATTTT. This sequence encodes CASSVGTGSTDTQYF.

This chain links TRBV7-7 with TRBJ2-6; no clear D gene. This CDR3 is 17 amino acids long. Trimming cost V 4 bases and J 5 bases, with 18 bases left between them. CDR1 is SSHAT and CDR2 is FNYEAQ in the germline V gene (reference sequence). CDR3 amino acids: CASSYRVPQSRANVLTF. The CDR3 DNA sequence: TGTGCCAGCAGCTATCGCGTGCCACAAAGTCGGGCCAACGTCCTGACTTTC.

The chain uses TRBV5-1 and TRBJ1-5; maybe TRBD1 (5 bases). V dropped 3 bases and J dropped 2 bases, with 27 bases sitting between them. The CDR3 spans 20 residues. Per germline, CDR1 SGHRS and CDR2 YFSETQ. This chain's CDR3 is CASSSSARVQRARGNQPQHF. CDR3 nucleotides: TGCGCCAGCAGCTCCTCCGCCAGGGTTCAAAGAGCTCGAGGCAATCAGCCCCAGCATTTT.

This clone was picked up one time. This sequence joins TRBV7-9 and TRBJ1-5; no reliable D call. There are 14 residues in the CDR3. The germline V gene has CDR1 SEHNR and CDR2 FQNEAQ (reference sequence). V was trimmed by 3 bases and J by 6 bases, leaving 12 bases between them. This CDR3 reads CASSFNGVGQPQHF. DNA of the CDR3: TGTGCCAGCAGCTTCAACGGGGTAGGTCAGCCCCAGCATTTT.

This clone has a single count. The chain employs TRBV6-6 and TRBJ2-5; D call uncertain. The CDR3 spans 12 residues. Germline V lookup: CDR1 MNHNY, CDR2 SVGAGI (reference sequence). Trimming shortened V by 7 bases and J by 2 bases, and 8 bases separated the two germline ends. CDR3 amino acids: CASNGPQETQYF. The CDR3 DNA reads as TGTGCCAGCAACGGCCCACAAGAGACCCAGTACTTC.

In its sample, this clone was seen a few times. The CDR3 region has the DNA TGTGCCAGCAGTTTAAGGGGTTACAATGAGCAGTTCTTC. This sequence encodes CASSLRGYNEQFF. The V call is TRBV27, the J call TRBJ2-1; D may be TRBD1 (5 bases). The CDR3 runs to 13 residues. Trimming shortened V by 2 bases and J by 4 bases, and 6 bases separated the two germline ends. Germline V gives CDR1 MNHEY, CDR2 SMNVEV (reference sequence).

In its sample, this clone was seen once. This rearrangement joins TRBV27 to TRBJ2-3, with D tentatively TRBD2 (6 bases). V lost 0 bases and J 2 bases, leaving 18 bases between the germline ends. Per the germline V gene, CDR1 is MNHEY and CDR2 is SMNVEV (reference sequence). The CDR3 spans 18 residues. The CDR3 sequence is CASSLSSNPGGPTDTQYF. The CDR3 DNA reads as TGTGCCAGCAGTTTATCCTCGAACCCAGGAGGGCCCACAGATACGCAGTATTTT.

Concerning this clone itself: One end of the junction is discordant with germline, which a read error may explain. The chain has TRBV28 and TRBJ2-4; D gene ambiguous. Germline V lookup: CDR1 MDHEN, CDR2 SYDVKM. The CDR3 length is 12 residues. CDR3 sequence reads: CASSLGSGKADF. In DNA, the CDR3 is TGTGCCAGCAGTTTGGGGTCTGGTAAGGCAGACTTC.

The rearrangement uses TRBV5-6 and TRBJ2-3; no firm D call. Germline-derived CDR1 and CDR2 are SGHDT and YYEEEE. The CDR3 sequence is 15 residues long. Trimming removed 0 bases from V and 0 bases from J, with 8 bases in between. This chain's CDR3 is CASSLVGASTDTQYF. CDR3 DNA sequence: TGTGCCAGCAGCTTGGTTGGCGCAAGCACAGATACGCAGTATTTT.

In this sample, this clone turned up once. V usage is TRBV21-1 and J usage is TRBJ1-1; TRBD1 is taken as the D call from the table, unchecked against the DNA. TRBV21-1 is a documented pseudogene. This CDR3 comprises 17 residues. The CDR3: CASSNTRFLDRETEAFF. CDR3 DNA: TGTGCCAGCAGCAACACGCGTTTTTTAGACAGGGAAACTGAAGCTTTCTTT.

DNA for the CDR3: TGTGCCAGCAGTTTATTCGCCGACGAGAGCGGGGCGGGCTACGAGCAGTACTTC. Translating it yields CASSLFADESGAGYEQYF. The chain has TRBV27 and TRBJ2-7; TRBD2 matches at 7 bases. V lost 1 base and J lost 3; bases outside the gene matches: 15. This CDR3 has 18 amino acids. Germline CDR1 reads MNHEY; CDR2 reads SMNVEV (reference sequence).

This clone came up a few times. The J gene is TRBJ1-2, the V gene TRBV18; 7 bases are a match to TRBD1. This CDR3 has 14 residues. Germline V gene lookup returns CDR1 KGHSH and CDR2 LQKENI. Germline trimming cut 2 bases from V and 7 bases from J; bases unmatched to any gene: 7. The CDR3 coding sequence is TGTGCCAGCTCACCAGGACAGGTCGGAGGTGGCTACACCTTC. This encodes CASSPGQVGGGYTF.

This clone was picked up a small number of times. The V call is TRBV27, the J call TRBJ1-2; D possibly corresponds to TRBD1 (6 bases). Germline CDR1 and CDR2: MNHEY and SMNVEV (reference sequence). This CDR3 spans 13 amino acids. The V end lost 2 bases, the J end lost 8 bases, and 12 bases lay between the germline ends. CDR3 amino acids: CASSLGAGDGYTF. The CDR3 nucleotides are TGTGCCAGCAGTTTAGGGGCAGGGGACGGCTACACCTTC.